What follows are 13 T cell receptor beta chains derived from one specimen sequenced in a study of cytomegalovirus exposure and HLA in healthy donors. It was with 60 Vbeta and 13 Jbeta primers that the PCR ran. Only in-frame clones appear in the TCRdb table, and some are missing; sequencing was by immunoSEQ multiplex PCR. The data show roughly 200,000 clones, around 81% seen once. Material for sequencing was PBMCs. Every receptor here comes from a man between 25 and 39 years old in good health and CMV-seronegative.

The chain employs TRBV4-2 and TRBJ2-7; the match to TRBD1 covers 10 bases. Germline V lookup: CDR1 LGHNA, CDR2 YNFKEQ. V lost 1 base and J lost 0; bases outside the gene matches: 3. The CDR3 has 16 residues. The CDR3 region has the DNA TGTGCCAGCAGCCAAGCCCGGGACAGGGGCTCCTACGAGCAGTACTTC. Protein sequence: CASSQARDRGSYEQYF.

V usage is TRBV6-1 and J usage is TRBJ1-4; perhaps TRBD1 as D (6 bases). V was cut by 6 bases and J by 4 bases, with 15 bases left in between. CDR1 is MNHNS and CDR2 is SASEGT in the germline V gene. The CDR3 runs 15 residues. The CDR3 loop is CASRDLGTNNEKLFF. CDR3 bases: TGTGCCAGCAGAGACCTCGGGACAAATAATGAAAAACTGTTTTTT.

CDR3 in amino acids: CASSPGRVPRGDTQYF. CDR3 sequence (DNA): TGCGCCAGCAGCCCGGGGAGGGTCCCGCGGGGAGATACGCAGTATTTT. The V and J genes are TRBV5-1 and TRBJ2-3, with 7 bases lining up with TRBD2. This CDR3 region has 16 residues. The J segment lost 5 bases and the V segment lost 4 bases, leaving 13 bases of the junction unmatched. Germline loops: CDR1 SGHRS, CDR2 YFSETQ.

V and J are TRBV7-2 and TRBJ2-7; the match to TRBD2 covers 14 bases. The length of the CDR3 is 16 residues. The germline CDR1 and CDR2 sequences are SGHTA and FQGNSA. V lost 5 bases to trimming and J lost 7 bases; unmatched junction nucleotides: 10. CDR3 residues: CASSTIGTSGRREQYF. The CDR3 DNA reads TGTGCCAGCAGCACAATCGGGACTAGCGGGAGAAGGGAGCAGTACTTC.

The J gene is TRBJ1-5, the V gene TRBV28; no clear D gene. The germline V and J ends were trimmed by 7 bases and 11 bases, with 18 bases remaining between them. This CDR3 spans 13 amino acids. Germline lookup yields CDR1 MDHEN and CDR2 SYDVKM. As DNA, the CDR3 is TGTGCCAGCATTGAGTCACGGACTACCACCCAGCATTTT. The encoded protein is CASIESRTTTQHF. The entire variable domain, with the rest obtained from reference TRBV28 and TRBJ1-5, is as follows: DVKVTQSSRYLVKRTGEKVFLECVQDMDHENMFWYRQDPGLGLRLIYFSYDVKMKEKGDIPEGYSVSREKKERFSLILESASTNQTSMYLCASIESRTTTQHFGDGTRLSIL.

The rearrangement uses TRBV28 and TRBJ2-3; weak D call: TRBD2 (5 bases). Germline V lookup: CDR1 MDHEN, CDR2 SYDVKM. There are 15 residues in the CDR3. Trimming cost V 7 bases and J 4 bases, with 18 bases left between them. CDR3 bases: TGTGCCAGCAACGCGAGAGCGGCGGCGGCAGATACGCAGTATTTT. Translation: CASNARAAAADTQYF.

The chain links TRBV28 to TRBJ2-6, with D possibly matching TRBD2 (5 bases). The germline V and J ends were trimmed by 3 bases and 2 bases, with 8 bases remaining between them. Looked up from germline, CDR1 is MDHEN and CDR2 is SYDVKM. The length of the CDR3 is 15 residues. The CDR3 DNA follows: TGTGCCAGCAGTTTCGGGGAACCTGGGGCCAACGTCCTGACTTTC. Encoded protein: CASSFGEPGANVLTF.

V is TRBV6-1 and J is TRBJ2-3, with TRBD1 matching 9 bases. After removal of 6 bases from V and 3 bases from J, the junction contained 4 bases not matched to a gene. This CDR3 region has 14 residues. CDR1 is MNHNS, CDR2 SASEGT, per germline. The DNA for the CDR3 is TGTGCCAGCAGACTCGACAGGGGGACAGATACGCAGTATTTT. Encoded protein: CASRLDRGTDTQYF.

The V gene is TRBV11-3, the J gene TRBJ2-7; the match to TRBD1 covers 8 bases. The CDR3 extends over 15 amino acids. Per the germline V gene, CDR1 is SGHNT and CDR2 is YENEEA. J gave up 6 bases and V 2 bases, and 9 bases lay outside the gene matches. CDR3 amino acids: CASSLLSGGLSEQYF. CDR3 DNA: TGTGCCAGCAGCTTATTATCAGGGGGCTTAAGCGAGCAGTACTTC.

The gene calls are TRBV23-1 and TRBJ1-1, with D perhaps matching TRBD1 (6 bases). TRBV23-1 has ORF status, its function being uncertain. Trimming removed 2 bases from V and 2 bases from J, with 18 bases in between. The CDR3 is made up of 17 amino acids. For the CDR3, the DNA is TGCGCCAGCAGTCAACGACACCGACAGGAGGCTAACACTGAAGCTTTCTTT. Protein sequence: CASSQRHRQEANTEAFF.

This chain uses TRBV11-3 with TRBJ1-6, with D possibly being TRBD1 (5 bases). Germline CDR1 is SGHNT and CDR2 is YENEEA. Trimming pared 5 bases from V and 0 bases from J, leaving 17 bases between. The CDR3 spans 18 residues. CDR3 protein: CASSPTWRGGSYNSPLHF. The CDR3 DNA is TGTGCCAGCAGCCCAACCTGGAGGGGTGGCTCCTATAATTCACCCCTCCACTTT.

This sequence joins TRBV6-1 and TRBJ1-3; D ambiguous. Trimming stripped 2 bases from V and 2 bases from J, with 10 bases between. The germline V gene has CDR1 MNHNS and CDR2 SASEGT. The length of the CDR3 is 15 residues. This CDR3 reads CASSELTVTGNTIYF. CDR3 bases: TGTGCCAGCAGTGAATTAACAGTGACTGGAAACACCATATATTTT.

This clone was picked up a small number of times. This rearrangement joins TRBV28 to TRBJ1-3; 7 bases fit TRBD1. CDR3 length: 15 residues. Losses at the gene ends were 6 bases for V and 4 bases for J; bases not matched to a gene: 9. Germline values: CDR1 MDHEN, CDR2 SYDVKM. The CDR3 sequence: CASSIGQAAGNTIYF. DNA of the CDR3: TGTGCCAGCAGCATAGGACAGGCAGCAGGAAACACCATATATTTT.